This T cell receptor beta chain appears in the sequencing data of a study of blood T cell repertoires in COVID-19. Study background: PBMCs, B-cell-depleted T cells, or T cells were the source of the cDNA or gDNA that made up the material.

V lost 2 bases, J lost 10 bases, and 13 bases lay in between. Germline CDR1 and CDR2: GTSNPN and SVGIG (reference sequence). The CDR3 has 12 residues. In the original analysis: The assay estimated nucleated cells by amplifying reference gene primers. Here immunoSEQ multiplex PCR was the method, and the copy in TCRdb shows in-frame clones only, minus some. V and J calls and clone size are given by that table; D and trimming were obtained from the DNA. The sample shows about 480,000 clones, approximately 88% of them seen only once. The clonotype comes from a woman between 45 and 65 years old with COVID-19, enrolled during active disease. V gene TRBV30 combines with J gene TRBJ2-3, with D possibly TRBD2 on 5 matching bases. Sequenced sample: peripheral blood. The CDR3 nucleotides read TGTGCCTGGAGTTTCGGACGGGGAGCGCAGTATTTT. Its translation is CAWSFGRGAQYF.